The next 4 T cell receptor beta chains were all read from a single sample in a study of stem cell transplantation in POMP-related autoinflammatory disease. This table comes from immunoSEQ multiplex PCR, and its TCRdb copy is limited to in-frame clones, with some not included. The data hold approximately 30,000 clones, with 85% to 90% observed a single time. Sequencing used CD4+ T cells from PBMCs, obtained before stem cell transplantation. These TCRs come from a human donor with POMP-related autoinflammation and immune dysregulation (PRAID).

The gene calls are TRBV4-1 and TRBJ1-4, with D uncertain. The V gene's germline CDR1 is MGHRA and CDR2 YSYEKL. V dropped 2 bases and J dropped 0 bases, with 16 bases sitting between them. The CDR3 extends over 18 amino acids. The CDR3 sequence is CASSQIGPRMSTNEKLFF. The CDR3 nucleotides read TGCGCCAGCAGCCAAATCGGCCCCAGGATGTCAACTAATGAAAAACTGTTTTTT.

The chain couples TRBV28 to TRBJ2-7, with 7 positions matching TRBD2. J gave up 5 bases and V 2 bases, and 3 bases lay outside the gene matches. The germline CDR1 and CDR2 sequences are MDHEN and SYDVKM. The CDR3 is 13 residues long. Here the CDR3 reads CASSLRAGDEQYF. In nucleotides, the CDR3 is TGTGCCAGCAGTTTACGGGCGGGGGACGAGCAGTACTTC.

The chain uses TRBV7-8 and TRBJ2-7, with D hard to call. The V end was cut by 1 base, the J end by 2 bases, with 15 bases between. Germline V CDR1 and CDR2: SGHVS, FQNEAQ. The length of the CDR3 is 16 residues. The CDR3: CASSLGEDGPPYEQYF. The CDR3 DNA follows: TGTGCCAGCAGCTTAGGAGAGGACGGGCCACCCTACGAGCAGTACTTC.

The chain uses TRBV6-5 and TRBJ2-2; D assignment may be TRBD1 or TRBD2 (5 bases each). V was pared by 0 bases and J by 3 bases, with 8 bases between. CDR3 size: 15 residues. Looked up from germline, CDR1 is MNHEY and CDR2 is SVGAGI. CDR3 amino acids: CASSYSTADTGELFF. The DNA for the CDR3 is TGTGCCAGCAGTTACTCGACAGCGGACACCGGGGAGCTGTTTTTT.